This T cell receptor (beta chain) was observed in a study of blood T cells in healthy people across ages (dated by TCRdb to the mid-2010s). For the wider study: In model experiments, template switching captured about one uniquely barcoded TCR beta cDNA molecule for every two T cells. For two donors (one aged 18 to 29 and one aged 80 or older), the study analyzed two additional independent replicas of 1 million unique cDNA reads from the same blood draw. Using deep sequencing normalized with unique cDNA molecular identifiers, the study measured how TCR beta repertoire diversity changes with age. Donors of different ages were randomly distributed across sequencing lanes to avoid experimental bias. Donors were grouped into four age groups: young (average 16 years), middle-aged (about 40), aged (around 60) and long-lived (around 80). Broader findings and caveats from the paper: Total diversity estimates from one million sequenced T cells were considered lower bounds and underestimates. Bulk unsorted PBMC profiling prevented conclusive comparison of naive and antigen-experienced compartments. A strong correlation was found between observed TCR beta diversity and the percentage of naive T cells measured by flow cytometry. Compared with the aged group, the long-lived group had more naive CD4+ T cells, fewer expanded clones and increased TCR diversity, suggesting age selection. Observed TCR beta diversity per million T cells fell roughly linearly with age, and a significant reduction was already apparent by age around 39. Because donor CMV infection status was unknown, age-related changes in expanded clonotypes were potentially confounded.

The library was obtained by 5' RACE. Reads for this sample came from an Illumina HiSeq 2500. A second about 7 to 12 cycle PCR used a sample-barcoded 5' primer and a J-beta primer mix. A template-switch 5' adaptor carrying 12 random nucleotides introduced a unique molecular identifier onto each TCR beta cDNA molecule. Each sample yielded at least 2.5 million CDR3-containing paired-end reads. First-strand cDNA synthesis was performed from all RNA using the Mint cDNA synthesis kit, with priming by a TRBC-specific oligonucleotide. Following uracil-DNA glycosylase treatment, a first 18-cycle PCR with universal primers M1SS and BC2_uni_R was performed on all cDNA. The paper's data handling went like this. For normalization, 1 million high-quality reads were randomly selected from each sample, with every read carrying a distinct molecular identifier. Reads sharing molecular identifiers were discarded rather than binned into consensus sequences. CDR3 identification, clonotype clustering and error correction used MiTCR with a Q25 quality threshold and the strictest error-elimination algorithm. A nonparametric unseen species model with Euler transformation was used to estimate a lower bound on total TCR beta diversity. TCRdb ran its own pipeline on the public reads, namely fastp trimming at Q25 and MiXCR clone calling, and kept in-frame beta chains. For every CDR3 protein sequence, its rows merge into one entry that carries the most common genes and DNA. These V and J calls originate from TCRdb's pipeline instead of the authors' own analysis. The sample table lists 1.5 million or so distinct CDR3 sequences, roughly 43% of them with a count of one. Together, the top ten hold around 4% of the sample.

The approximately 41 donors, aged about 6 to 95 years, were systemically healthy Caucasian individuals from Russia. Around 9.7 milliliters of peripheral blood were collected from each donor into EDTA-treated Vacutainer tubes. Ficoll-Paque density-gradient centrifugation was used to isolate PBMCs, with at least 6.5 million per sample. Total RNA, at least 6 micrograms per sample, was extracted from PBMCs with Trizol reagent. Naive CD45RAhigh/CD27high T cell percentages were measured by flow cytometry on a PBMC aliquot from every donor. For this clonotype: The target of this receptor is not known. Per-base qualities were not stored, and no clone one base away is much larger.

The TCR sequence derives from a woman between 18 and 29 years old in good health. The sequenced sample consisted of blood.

The bases read TGTGCCACCAGTGGGACAGGGGCCCCCGATACGCAGTATTTT. The resulting protein is CATSGTGAPDTQYF. This receptor chain uses TRBV24-1 and TRBJ2-3; TRBD1 aligns with 9 central bases. CDR3 length: 14 amino acids, cysteine to phenylalanine. CDR3 DNA is the only sequence kept; it has 42 bases, read in frame from the first base. According to the germline V gene, CDR1 reads KGHDR and CDR2 reads SFDVKD. V and J are trimmed by 5 bases and 6 bases, and the gene matches miss 5 bases of the junction.